Below, one T cell receptor (beta chain) is given with its context. The sample belongs to a study of blood T cell repertoires in COVID-19. Study overall: The samples span acute and convalescent COVID-19 from the United States, Italy and Spain. The cDNA or gDNA used as material had been derived from T cells, B-cell-depleted T cells, or PBMCs.

In the authors' workflow: Cell counts per sample came from amplifying reference gene primers. The protocol was immunoSEQ multiplex PCR, while the TCRdb copy is restricted to in-frame clones and leaves out a portion. For V, J and clone size, that table is used; D and trimming come from the DNA. The sample has about 200,000 clones; about nine tenths are singletons. V lost 7 bases, J lost 1 base, and 4 bases stayed unmatched. Germline CDR1 reads SGHNT; CDR2 reads YYREEE (reference sequence). This CDR3 has 16 amino acids. The TCR was taken from a man aged 18 to 35 with active or convalescent COVID-19. The rearrangement uses TRBV5-4 and TRBJ2-3; 15 bases are a match to TRBD2. Sequencing was carried out using peripheral blood. CDR3 protein: CASGLAGGSGTDTQYF. CDR3 nucleotide sequence: TGTGCCAGCGGACTAGCGGGGGGGTCGGGCACAGATACGCAGTATTTT.